What follows are 19 T cell receptor beta chains derived from one specimen sequenced in a study of T cell repertoires in cytomegalovirus infection (dated by TCRdb to 2018 to 2020). Their cognate antigens are unknown. Sequencing took place on an Illumina HiSeq 1500. Clones were called with MiXCR by TCRdb after fastp trimmed the public reads at Q25, and only in-frame beta chains were retained. Rows are combined by CDR3 protein, so each entry shows the most common genes and DNA. The sample profile shows fewer than 850,000 distinct CDR3 sequences; 25% to 35% of them were found once. Clones ranked in the top ten supply around 13% of the sample. This specimen's treatment or condition label, per the study, means: in vitro stimulation with specific CMV peptide epitopes to enrich CMV-specific T cells. The source material was cultured CD8+ T cells from PBMCs, sampled from culture after CMV antigen stimulation. These receptors originate from a human donor in good health (CMV status not recorded). Some clones in this sample may be carry-over from other donors' samples.

A few counts support this clonotype. The V call is TRBV7-8, the J call TRBJ2-4; D may match TRBD1 or TRBD2 (5 bases each). Per germline, CDR1 SGHVS and CDR2 FQNEAQ. The CDR3 length is 14 residues. Deletions cut 0 bases from V and 8 bases from J, with 11 bases between. The CDR3, as DNA: TGTGCCAGCAGCTTAGCGGGGGTTATGGACATTCAGTACTTC. Protein: CASSLAGVMDIQYF.

The chain couples TRBV20-1 to TRBJ1-5; 8 nucleotides match TRBD1. Unmatched junction bases numbered 4, after V lost 3 bases and J lost 0 bases. Germline values: CDR1 DFQATT, CDR2 SNEGSKA (reference sequence). CDR3 length: 15 residues. CDR3 residues: CSARDRVSSNQPQHF. The CDR3 DNA sequence: TGCAGTGCTAGGGACAGGGTTAGTAGCAATCAGCCCCAGCATTTT.

This clonotype has just a few counts. This chain joins TRBV7-6 and TRBJ2-1, with TRBD2 matching over 7 bases. V lost 7 bases to trimming and J lost 5 bases; unmatched junction nucleotides: 14. CDR3 length equals 16 residues. CDR1 and CDR2 from the germline V gene are SGHVS and FNYEAQ. Here the CDR3 reads CASNPRPREVNNEQFF. CDR3 sequence (DNA): TGTGCCAGCAACCCGAGGCCTCGGGAGGTTAACAATGAGCAGTTCTTC.

The V and J genes are TRBV29-1 and TRBJ2-3, with TRBD2 matching 16 bases. The CDR3 extends over 15 amino acids. The germline V gene has CDR1 SQVTM and CDR2 ANQGSEA. Unmatched junction bases numbered 6, after V lost 6 bases and J lost 6 bases. The CDR3 DNA reads TGCAGCGTGGGGACTAGCGGGGGGGGACGGGATACGCAGTATTTT. Amino acids: CSVGTSGGGRDTQYF.

The J gene is TRBJ1-5, the V gene TRBV27; 9 bases are a match to TRBD1. The ends lost 5 bases at V and 7 bases at J; junction bases unmatched: 9. This CDR3 region has 15 residues. From germline, CDR1 is MNHEY and CDR2 SMNVEV (reference sequence). Written as DNA, the CDR3 is TGTGCCAGCAGTCACTATCTCGACAGGGGGCAGCCCCAGCATTTT. Its protein product is CASSHYLDRGQPQHF.

The rearrangement joins TRBV29-1 to TRBJ2-1; TRBD2 agrees at 13 bases. Germline V gene data show CDR1 as SQVTM and CDR2 as ANQGSEA. Trimming cost V 5 bases and J 8 bases; bases outside gene matches: 6. The CDR3 length is 14 residues. CDR3 nucleotides: TGCAGCGTTACTAGCGGGGGGGCCTGGGATGAGCAGTTCTTC. Translation gives CSVTSGGAWDEQFF.

The rearrangement uses TRBV15 and TRBJ2-7, with D maybe TRBD1 (7 bases). V lost 1 base to trimming and J lost 2 bases, with 15 bases between them. CDR1 LNHNV and CDR2 YYDKDF come from the germline V gene (reference sequence). This CDR3 has 16 amino acids. CDR3 sequence (DNA): TGTGCCACCAGCAGAGGTGCGGGACAGTCTCCCTACGAGCAGTACGTC. Its protein product is CATSRGAGQSPYEQYV.

This clonotype was counted between two and nine times. CDR3 region: CASIGINYGYTF. The CDR3 DNA reads as TGTGCCAGCATTGGGATTAACTATGGCTACACCTTC. The J gene is TRBJ1-2, the V gene TRBV6-1; D gene unclear. V lost 7 bases to trimming and J lost 1 base, with 7 bases between them. Germline V CDR1 and CDR2: MNHNS, SASEGT. This CDR3 is built from 12 residues.

This chain joins TRBV27 and TRBJ2-7; D possibly uses TRBD1 or TRBD2 (6 bases each). CDR3 length equals 14 residues. V lost 8 bases to trimming and J lost 0 bases, with 14 bases between them. Looked up from germline, CDR1 is MNHEY and CDR2 is SMNVEV (reference sequence). As DNA, the CDR3 is TGTGCCAGCCGTATAGGGGGGCCCTCCTACGAGCAGTACTTC. Its translation is CASRIGGPSYEQYF.

The rearrangement uses TRBV12-3 or TRBV12-4 and TRBJ2-3; D call uncertain. Between the trimmed V and J ends, which lost 3 bases and 4 bases, there was a span of 14 bases. This CDR3 contains 15 residues. CDR3 DNA sequence: TGTGCCAGCAGTTTCCCGAAACCGACATCAGATACGCAGTATTTT. This encodes CASSFPKPTSDTQYF.

The rearrangement uses TRBV6-2 or TRBV6-3 and TRBJ2-5; no definite D call. Trimming shortened V by 5 bases and J by 5 bases, and 12 bases separated the two germline ends. From germline, CDR1 is MNHEY and CDR2 SVGEGT. The CDR3 length is 13 residues. CDR3: CASSRVPTETQYF. The CDR3 DNA is TGTGCCAGCAGTCGGGTGCCGACCGAGACCCAGTACTTC.

This chain connects TRBV2 to TRBJ1-1; D is perhaps TRBD1 (5 bases). Germline values: CDR1 SNHLY, CDR2 FYNNEI. Trimming pared 8 bases from V and 4 bases from J, leaving 11 bases between. The CDR3 runs 12 residues. CDR3 protein: CASVEGVTEAFF. As DNA, the CDR3 is TGTGCCAGCGTCGAAGGGGTCACTGAAGCTTTCTTT.

The chain has TRBV6-6 and TRBJ1-5; unclear D gene. The CDR3 totals 13 residues. Germline V gene lookup returns CDR1 MNHNY and CDR2 SVGAGI (reference sequence). With 6 bases removed from V and 6 bases from J, the gap between germline ends came to 12 bases. CDR3 coding DNA: TGTGCCAGCAGAGAGAGGCATCCTCAGCCCCAGCATTTT. Translation gives CASRERHPQPQHF.

The J gene is TRBJ2-1, the V gene TRBV19; possible D gene TRBD2, 5 bases. The CDR3 consists of 12 residues. Looked up from germline, CDR1 is LNHDA and CDR2 is SQIVND (reference sequence). Trimming took off 5 bases at V and 8 bases at J, with 10 bases between the two ends. In DNA form, the CDR3 reads TGTGCCAGTAGTCGGGGATGGGATGAGCAGTTCTTC. Protein sequence: CASSRGWDEQFF.

This clonotype was recorded many times. The V gene is TRBV6-2 or TRBV6-3, the J gene TRBJ2-1; 8 bases match TRBD2. V shed 6 bases and J 0 bases; nucleotides not matched to a gene: 4. The CDR3 spans 15 residues. Germline loops: CDR1 MNHEY, CDR2 SVGEGT. CDR3 sequence: CASSYSGVSYNEQFF. CDR3 nucleotide sequence: TGTGCCAGCAGCTATAGCGGGGTCTCCTACAATGAGCAGTTCTTC.

The rearrangement uses TRBV27 and TRBJ1-4; the D is unclear. The germline CDR1 and CDR2 sequences are MNHEY and SMNVEV (reference sequence). The CDR3 runs 13 residues. V was clipped by 3 bases and J by 8 bases, with 10 bases between them. For the CDR3, the DNA is TGTGCCAGCAGTTTTGGACTTTCGGAAAAACTGTTTTTT. This codes for CASSFGLSEKLFF.

V and J are TRBV24-1 and TRBJ2-2; weak D call: TRBD1 (6 bases). Germline-derived CDR1 and CDR2 are KGHDR and SFDVKD. The V end was cut by 6 bases, the J end by 6 bases, with 10 bases between. The CDR3 runs 13 residues. CDR3 sequence reads: CATSIGGAGELFF. The CDR3 DNA is TGTGCCACCAGTATAGGGGGAGCCGGGGAGCTGTTTTTT.

This clonotype was seen many times. The chain recombines TRBV19 with TRBJ1-4; D gene ambiguous. CDR1 and CDR2 (germline): LNHDA, SQIVND (reference sequence). This CDR3 contains 13 residues. The germline V and J ends were trimmed by 7 bases and 5 bases, with 11 bases remaining between them. The CDR3 region is CASTPDGNEKLFF. The CDR3 DNA reads as TGTGCCAGTACCCCAGACGGAAATGAAAAACTGTTTTTT. The full variable domain, with the rest looked up from reference TRBV19 and TRBJ1-4, is DGGITQSPKYLFRKEGQNVTLSCEQNLNHDAMYWYRQDPGQGLRLIYYSQIVNDFQKGDIAEGYSVSREKKESFPLTVTSAQKNPTAFYLCASTPDGNEKLFFGSGTQLSVL.

The table lists this clonotype with a few counts. The chain links TRBV3-1 to TRBJ1-1, with 7 bases that match TRBD1. Germline CDR1 is LGHDT and CDR2 is YNNKEL (reference sequence). V gave up 2 bases and J gave up 0 bases; unmatched junction bases: 9. The CDR3 runs 17 residues. The CDR3 loop is CASSQLPGQQVNTEAFF. The CDR3, as DNA: TGTGCCAGCAGCCAACTCCCGGGACAGCAAGTGAACACTGAAGCTTTCTTT.